The source of this TCR beta chain is a study of blood T cell repertoires in COVID-19. Background on the study: COVID-19 samples collected from the United States, Italy and Spain covered acute and convalescent phases. PBMCs, B-cell-depleted T cells, or T cells provided the cDNA or gDNA that made up the material.

Assay: immunoSEQ multiplex PCR; the TCRdb copy retains only in-frame clones and omits some. The sample has a few hundred thousand clones, 70% to 90% seen once. There are 15 residues in the CDR3. CDR1 is SGHAT and CDR2 is FQDESV in the germline V gene (reference sequence). The trim removed 7 bases at V and 2 bases at J, leaving 5 bases unmatched. Clinical histories supplied by participants themselves formed the basis of cohort assignment. This TCR came from a woman between 35 and 50 years old with acute COVID-19. V is TRBV11-1 and J is TRBJ2-2; 9 bases are shared with TRBD2. The sequenced material came from PBMCs or T cells enriched from blood (not recorded which). CDR3 in amino acids: CASTVGTSNTGELFF. The CDR3 nucleotides read TGTGCCAGCACCGTAGGGACTAGCAACACCGGGGAGCTGTTTTTT.